This entry lists 9 T cell receptor beta chains sequenced from one sample in a study of graft-versus-host responses after intestinal transplantation. Libraries were prepared by immunoSEQ multiplex PCR; TCRdb keeps only in-frame clonotypes and omits some of them. The sample has about 90,000 clones; around 84% are singletons. These receptors are not linked to any known antigen. The sample consisted of unstimulated CD4+ T cells sorted from spleen or lymph node cells, taken before intestinal transplant. All receptors come from a human donor who received an intestinal transplant.

The chain has TRBV10-3 and TRBJ2-7, with a possible D match to TRBD1 (5 bases). Germline CDR1 is ENHRY and CDR2 is SYGVKD. CDR3 size: 13 residues. Trimming shortened V by 6 bases and J by 4 bases, and 13 bases separated the two germline ends. CDR3 amino acids: CAISQGRGYEQYF. The CDR3 nucleotides are TGTGCCATCAGCCAGGGCCGCGGATACGAGCAGTACTTC.

The chain uses TRBV23-1 and TRBJ2-7, with TRBD2 as a possible D gene (6 bases). TRBV23-1 is placed among ORFs of uncertain function. Trimming removed 3 bases from V and 1 base from J, with 16 bases in between. This CDR3 has 16 residues. CDR3 nucleotides: TGCGCCAGCAGTCAGGGGAGTAGCGGAAAGTCCTACGAGCAGTACTTC. As protein: CASSQGSSGKSYEQYF.

This chain connects TRBV5-1 to TRBJ2-2; TRBD1 agrees at 7 bases. Germline V lookup: CDR1 SGHRS, CDR2 YFSETQ. V trimming: 6 bases; J trimming: 2 bases; junction bases outside the gene matches: 4. The CDR3 runs to 14 residues. CDR3 in amino acids: CASTGTDNTGELFF. The CDR3 nucleotides read TGCGCCAGCACCGGGACAGACAACACCGGGGAGCTGTTTTTT.

This clone was seen only once. The J gene is TRBJ1-1, the V gene TRBV30; D uncertain. In germline, CDR1 is GTSNPN, CDR2 SVGIG (reference sequence). CDR3 length: 13 residues. V dropped 2 bases and J dropped 4 bases, with 11 bases sitting between them. CDR3 in amino acids: CAWSLFGSTEAFF. The CDR3 DNA reads as TGTGCCTGGAGTTTATTCGGGAGCACTGAAGCTTTCTTT.

The V call is TRBV7-9, the J call TRBJ2-7; D is perhaps TRBD2 (6 bases). The CDR3 is made up of 14 amino acids. The V gene's germline CDR1 is SEHNR and CDR2 FQNEAQ (reference sequence). The V end was cut by 1 base, the J end by 3 bases, with 10 bases between. The DNA of the CDR3 is TGTGCCAGCAGCTTAGGGGAGGCCCTCTACGAGCAGTACTTC. This encodes CASSLGEALYEQYF.

This rearrangement joins TRBV9 to TRBJ1-6; D perhaps matches TRBD1 (6 bases). The ends were cut back, 3 bases at V and 3 bases at J, with 7 bases in the middle. The germline CDR1 and CDR2 sequences are SGDLS and YYNGEE. This CDR3 region has 14 residues. CDR3 protein: CASSDRVYNSPLHF. The CDR3 DNA reads as TGTGCCAGCAGCGACAGGGTCTATAATTCACCCCTCCACTTT.

V gene TRBV11-2 combines with J gene TRBJ2-7; TRBD1 aligns across 8 bases. Germline CDR1 is SGHAT and CDR2 is FQNNGV. V trimming: 5 bases; J trimming: 0 bases; junction bases outside the gene matches: 6. The CDR3 is made up of 15 amino acids. CDR3 DNA sequence: TGTGCCAGCAGCCCGGACAGGGTAAGCTCCTACGAGCAGTACTTC. Protein product: CASSPDRVSSYEQYF.

The rearrangement joins TRBV14 to TRBJ2-5; D may be TRBD1 (6 bases). The germline CDR1 and CDR2 sequences are SGHDN and FVKESK. This CDR3 spans 16 amino acids. With 3 bases removed from V and 5 bases from J, the gap between germline ends came to 19 bases. CDR3 sequence reads: CASSQGASDGAETQYF. The CDR3 DNA follows: TGTGCCAGCAGCCAGGGGGCGTCAGACGGCGCGGAGACCCAGTACTTC.

The chain is built from TRBV6-1 and TRBJ1-1; D ambiguous. CDR1 MNHNS and CDR2 SASEGT come from the germline V gene. V was clipped by 6 bases and J by 3 bases, with 11 bases between them. This CDR3 is 13 amino acids long. CDR3 sequence reads: CASSTRRDTEAFF. CDR3 bases: TGTGCCAGCAGCACCAGACGGGACACTGAAGCTTTCTTT.